This T cell receptor beta chain was observed in a study of long-term antiretroviral therapy in people with HIV. Study-wide results and caveats: ART adherence, viral resistance and therapy changes were not recorded.

Every sample had roughly 0.9-10 million cryopreserved PBMC in it before DNA extraction. An immunoSEQ assay, version v3.0, was performed at survey level. Libraries were prepared by immunoSEQ multiplex PCR; TCRdb keeps only in-frame clonotypes and omits some of them. Of about 18,000 clones listed, less than 80% are singletons. CDR1 is SGHDT, CDR2 YYEEEE, per germline. The V gene end was trimmed by 5 bases and the J gene end by 6 bases; junction bases not matched to a gene: 6. The CDR3 consists of 13 residues. As to this clone: The antigen is not known.

This sequence was found in a woman aged 50 to 60 with HIV. V is TRBV5-6 and J is TRBJ1-2; 8 bases agree with TRBD1. Sequences were derived from unsorted PBMCs, sampled 0.3 years after starting antiretroviral therapy. CDR3 protein: CASRIRGRDGYTF. CDR3 coding DNA: TGTGCCAGCAGAATCAGGGGGCGGGATGGCTACACCTTC.